The table lists the clone carrying this TCR beta chain with many counts. The entry originates in a study of tumor-infiltrating lymphocytes in oesophageal squamous cell carcinoma. CDR3 length equals 17 residues. Germline assignment: CDR1 SEHNR and CDR2 FQNEAQ (reference sequence). Trimming stripped 2 bases from V and 7 bases from J, with 24 bases between. TCRdb used MiXCR to reprocess the PCR reads, holding one entry per CDR3 protein. The sample holds about 3,700 distinct CDR3 sequences, about 14% seen once. The sequencing input was esophageal tumor tissue. The chain couples TRBV7-9 to TRBJ2-7; the D gene is possibly TRBD2 (5 bases). This receptor was identified in a male donor with esophageal squamous cell carcinoma. The DNA for the CDR3 is TGTGCCAGCAGCTTATCCTTAGGACTGAGAAATTACAATGAGCAGTACTTC. Translated: CASSLSLGLRNYNEQYF.